This T cell receptor beta chain was retrieved from a study of Ad26.COV2.S vaccination and SARS-CoV-2 variants. Whole-study context: Donor had been placed in the Ad26.COV2.S arm of the COV1001 trial.

Sequencing used immunoSEQ multiplex PCR; TCRdb keeps in-frame clones, though not all of them. The table records approximately 400,000 clones, approximately 83% of them present only once. Regarding treatment: some 20 received Ad26.COV2.S at low or high dose, single or two shots; roughly 5 received placebo; per-sample allocation not given. The investigators took samples on day 63 after the first vaccine or placebo injection. Built on an Ad26 vector, the vaccine expressed Wuhan-strain SARS-CoV-2 spike. Germline CDR1 and CDR2: KGHDR and SFDVKD. Deletions cut 3 bases from V and 4 bases from J, with 24 bases between. The CDR3 has 19 amino acids.

The sequence was obtained from a person between 18 and 65 years old who received the Ad26.COV2.S COVID-19 vaccine or a placebo. Sequencing was performed on peripheral blood, taken in a trial of Ad26.COV2.S vaccine versus placebo. This chain uses TRBV24-1 with TRBJ2-1; possibly TRBD1 for D (6 bases). CDR3 protein: CATSDIPGRGVNRYNEQFF. The CDR3 DNA is TGTGCCACCAGTGATATACCGGGCAGGGGCGTTAATCGGTACAATGAGCAGTTCTTC.